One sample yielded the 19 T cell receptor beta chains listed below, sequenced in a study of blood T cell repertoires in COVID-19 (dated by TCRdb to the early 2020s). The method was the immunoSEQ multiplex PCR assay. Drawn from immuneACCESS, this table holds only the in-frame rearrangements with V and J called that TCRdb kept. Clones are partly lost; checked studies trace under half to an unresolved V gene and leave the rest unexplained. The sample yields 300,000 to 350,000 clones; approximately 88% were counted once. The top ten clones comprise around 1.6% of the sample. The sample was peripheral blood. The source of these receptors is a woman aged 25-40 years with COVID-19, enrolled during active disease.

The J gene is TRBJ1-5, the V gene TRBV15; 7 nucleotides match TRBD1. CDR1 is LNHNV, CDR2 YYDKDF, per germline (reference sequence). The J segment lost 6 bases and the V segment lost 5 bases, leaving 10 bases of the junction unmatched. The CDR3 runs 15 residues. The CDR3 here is CATSSFRQGSQPQHF. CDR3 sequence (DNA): TGTGCCACCAGCTCCTTCCGACAGGGCAGTCAGCCCCAGCATTTT.

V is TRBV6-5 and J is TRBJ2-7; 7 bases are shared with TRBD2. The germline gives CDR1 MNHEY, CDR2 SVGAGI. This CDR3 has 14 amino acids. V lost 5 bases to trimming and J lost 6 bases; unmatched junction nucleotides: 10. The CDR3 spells CASSRERGFPEQYV. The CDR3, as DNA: TGTGCCAGCAGTAGGGAGCGGGGTTTTCCCGAGCAGTACGTC.

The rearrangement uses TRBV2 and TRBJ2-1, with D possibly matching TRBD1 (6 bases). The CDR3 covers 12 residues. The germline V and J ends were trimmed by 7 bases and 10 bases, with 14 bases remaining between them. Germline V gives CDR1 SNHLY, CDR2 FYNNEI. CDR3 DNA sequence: TGTGCCAGCACCTACCTCGACAGGGAGCAGTTCTTC. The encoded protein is CASTYLDREQFF.

CDR3 region: CASSPSGARETQYF. The CDR3 coding sequence is TGCGCCAGCAGCCCCTCAGGGGCCCGAGAGACCCAGTACTTC. J is TRBJ2-5 and V is TRBV4-1; maybe TRBD1 (6 bases). V lost 4 bases, J lost 4 bases, and 13 bases lay in between. CDR1 and CDR2 from the germline V gene are MGHRA and YSYEKL. This CDR3 spans 14 amino acids.

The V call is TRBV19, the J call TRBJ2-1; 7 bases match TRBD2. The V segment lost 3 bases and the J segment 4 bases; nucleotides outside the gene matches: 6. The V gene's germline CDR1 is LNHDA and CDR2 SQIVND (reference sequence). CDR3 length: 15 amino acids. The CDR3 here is CASSISGGSYNEQFF. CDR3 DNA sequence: TGTGCCAGTAGTATTTCCGGGGGGAGTTACAATGAGCAGTTCTTC. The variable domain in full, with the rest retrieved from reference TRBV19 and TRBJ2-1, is DGGITQSPKYLFRKEGQNVTLSCEQNLNHDAMYWYRQDPGQGLRLIYYSQIVNDFQKGDIAEGYSVSREKKESFPLTVTSAQKNPTAFYLCASSISGGSYNEQFFGPGTRLTVL.

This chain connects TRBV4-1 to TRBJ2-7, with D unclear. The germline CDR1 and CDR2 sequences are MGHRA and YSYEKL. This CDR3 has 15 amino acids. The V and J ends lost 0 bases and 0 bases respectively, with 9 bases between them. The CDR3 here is CASSQDGLSSYEQYF. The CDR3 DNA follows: TGCGCCAGCAGCCAAGACGGGTTAAGCTCCTACGAGCAGTACTTC.

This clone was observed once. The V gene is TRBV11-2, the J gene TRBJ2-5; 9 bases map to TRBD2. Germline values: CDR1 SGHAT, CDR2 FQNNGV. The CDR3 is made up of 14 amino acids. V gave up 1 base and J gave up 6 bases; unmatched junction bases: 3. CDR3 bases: TGTGCCAGCAGCTTAGCAGCGGGGGGACAGACCCAGTACTTC. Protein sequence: CASSLAAGGQTQYF.

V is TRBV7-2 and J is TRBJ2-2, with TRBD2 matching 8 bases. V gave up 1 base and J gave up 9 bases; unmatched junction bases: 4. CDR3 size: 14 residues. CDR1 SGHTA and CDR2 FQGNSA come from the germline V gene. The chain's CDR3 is CASSLDGGGRELFF. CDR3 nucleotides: TGTGCCAGCAGCTTAGACGGGGGGGGCCGGGAGCTGTTTTTT.

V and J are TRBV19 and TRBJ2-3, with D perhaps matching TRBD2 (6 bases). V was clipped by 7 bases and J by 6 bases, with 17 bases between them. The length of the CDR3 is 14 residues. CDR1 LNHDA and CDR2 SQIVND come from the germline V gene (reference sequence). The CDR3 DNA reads TGTGCCAGTACCGTAGGAGGGTCCCCTGATACGCAGTATTTT. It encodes CASTVGGSPDTQYF. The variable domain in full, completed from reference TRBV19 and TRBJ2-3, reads DGGITQSPKYLFRKEGQNVTLSCEQNLNHDAMYWYRQDPGQGLRLIYYSQIVNDFQKGDIAEGYSVSREKKESFPLTVTSAQKNPTAFYLCASTVGGSPDTQYFGPGTRLTVL.

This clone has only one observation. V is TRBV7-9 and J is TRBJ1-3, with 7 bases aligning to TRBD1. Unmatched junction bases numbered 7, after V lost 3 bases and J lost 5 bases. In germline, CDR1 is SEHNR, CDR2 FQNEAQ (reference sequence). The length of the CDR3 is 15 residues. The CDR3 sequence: CASSFTQGERNTIYF. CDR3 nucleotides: TGTGCCAGCAGCTTCACCCAGGGGGAAAGAAACACCATATATTTT.

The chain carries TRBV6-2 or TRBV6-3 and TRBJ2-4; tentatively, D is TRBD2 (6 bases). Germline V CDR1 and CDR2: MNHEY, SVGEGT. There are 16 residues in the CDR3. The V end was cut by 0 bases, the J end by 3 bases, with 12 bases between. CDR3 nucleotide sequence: TGTGCCAGCAGTTACTCGGCCCCCGGGGGCAAAAACATTCAGTACTTC. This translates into CASSYSAPGGKNIQYF.

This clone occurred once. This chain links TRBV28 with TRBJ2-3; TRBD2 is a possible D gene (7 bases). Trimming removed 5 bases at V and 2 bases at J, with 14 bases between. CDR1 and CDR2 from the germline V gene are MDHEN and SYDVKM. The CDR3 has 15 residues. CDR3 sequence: CASSPGGQYTDTQYF. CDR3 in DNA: TGTGCCAGCAGTCCCGGGGGGCAATACACAGATACGCAGTATTTT.

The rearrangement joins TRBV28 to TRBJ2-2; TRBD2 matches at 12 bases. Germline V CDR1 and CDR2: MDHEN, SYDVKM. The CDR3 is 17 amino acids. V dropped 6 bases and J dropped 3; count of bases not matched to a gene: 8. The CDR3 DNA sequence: TGTGCCAGCAGCTCGCCGACTAGCGGGAGATACACCGGGGAGCTGTTTTTT. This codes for CASSSPTSGRYTGELFF.

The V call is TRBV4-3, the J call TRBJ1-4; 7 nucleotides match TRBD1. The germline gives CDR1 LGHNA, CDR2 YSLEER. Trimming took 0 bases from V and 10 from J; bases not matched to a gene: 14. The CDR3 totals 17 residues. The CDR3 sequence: CASSQEGIRDSYVKLFF. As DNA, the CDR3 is TGCGCCAGCAGCCAAGAAGGAATCCGGGACAGTTACGTAAAACTGTTTTTT.

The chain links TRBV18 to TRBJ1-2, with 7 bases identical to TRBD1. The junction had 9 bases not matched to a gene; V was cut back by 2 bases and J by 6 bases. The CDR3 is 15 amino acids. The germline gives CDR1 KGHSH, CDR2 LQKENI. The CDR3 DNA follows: TGTGCCAGCTCACCAGGGTTGACAGGGTTCGATGGCTACACCTTC. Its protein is CASSPGLTGFDGYTF.

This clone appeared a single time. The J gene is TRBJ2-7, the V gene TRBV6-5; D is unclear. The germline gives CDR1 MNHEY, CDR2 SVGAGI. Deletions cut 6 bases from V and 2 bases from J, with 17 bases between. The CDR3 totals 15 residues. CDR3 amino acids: CASRLAPSPTYEQYV. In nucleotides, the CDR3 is TGTGCCAGCAGACTCGCCCCATCGCCGACCTACGAGCAGTACGTC.

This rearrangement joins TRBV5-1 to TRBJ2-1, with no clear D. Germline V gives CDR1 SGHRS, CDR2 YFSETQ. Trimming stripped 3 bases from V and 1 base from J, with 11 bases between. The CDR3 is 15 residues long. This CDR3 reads CASSYDSKSYNEQFF. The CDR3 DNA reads TGCGCCAGCAGCTACGACTCGAAATCCTACAATGAGCAGTTCTTC.

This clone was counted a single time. Here the CDR3 DNA reads TGTGCCACCAGTGATCACCTCACTAGCTGGAGTGGGGAGCTGTTTTTT. This sequence encodes CATSDHLTSWSGELFF. This chain uses TRBV24-1 with TRBJ2-2; a possible D gene is TRBD2 (6 bases). Trimming took off 3 bases at V and 8 bases at J, with 18 bases between the two ends. The CDR3 spans 16 residues. Germline V lookup: CDR1 KGHDR, CDR2 SFDVKD.

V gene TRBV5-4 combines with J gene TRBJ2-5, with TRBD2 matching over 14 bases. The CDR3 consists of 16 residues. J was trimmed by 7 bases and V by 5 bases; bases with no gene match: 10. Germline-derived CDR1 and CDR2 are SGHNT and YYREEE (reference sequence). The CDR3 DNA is TGTGCCAGCAGTACCGGGACTAGCGGGGGTAAGGGGACCCAGTACTTC. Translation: CASSTGTSGGKGTQYF.